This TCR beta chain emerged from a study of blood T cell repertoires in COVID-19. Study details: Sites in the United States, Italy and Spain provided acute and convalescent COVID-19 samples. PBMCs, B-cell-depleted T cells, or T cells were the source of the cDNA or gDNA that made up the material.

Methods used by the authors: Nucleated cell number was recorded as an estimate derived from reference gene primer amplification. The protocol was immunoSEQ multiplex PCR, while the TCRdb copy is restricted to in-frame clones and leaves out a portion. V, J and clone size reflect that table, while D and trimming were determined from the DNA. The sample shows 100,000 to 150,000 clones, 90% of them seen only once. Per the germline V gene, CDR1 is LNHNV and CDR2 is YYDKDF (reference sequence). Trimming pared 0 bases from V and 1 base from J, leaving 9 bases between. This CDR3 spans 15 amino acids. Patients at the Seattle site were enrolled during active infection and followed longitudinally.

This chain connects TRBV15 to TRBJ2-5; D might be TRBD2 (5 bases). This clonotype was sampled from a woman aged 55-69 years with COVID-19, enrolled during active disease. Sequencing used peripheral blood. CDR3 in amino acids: CATSRDPGSQETQYF. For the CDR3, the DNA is TGTGCCACCAGCAGAGATCCGGGGAGCCAAGAGACCCAGTACTTC.